These 25 T cell receptor beta chains share one sample of origin, sequenced in a study of T cell responses to AZD1222 COVID-19 vaccine (dated by TCRdb to the early 2020s). Libraries were built with the immunoSEQ multiplex PCR assay. The immuneACCESS repertoire file appears here via TCRdb, limited to in-frame rearrangements. These files lack a portion of the clones; in checked studies, under half of the deficit traces to unresolved V genes, and the cause of the others is not known. The sample table contains 52,000 or so clones; only one count was recorded for 84% of them. The ten most abundant clones make up 25% to 30% of the sample. The sample's time point label, in plain terms: baseline before first vaccination. The sample in question was peripheral blood, obtained on day 0 of AZD1222 vaccination. These receptors were taken from an adult in good health.

This clone occurred a few times. This chain links TRBV11-2 with TRBJ2-5; no clear D. Trimming cost V 5 bases and J 5 bases, with 6 bases left between them. Germline V lookup: CDR1 SGHAT, CDR2 FQNNGV. This CDR3 is 11 amino acids long. The CDR3 loop reads CASSPHETQYF. CDR3 nucleotides: TGTGCCAGCAGCCCCCACGAGACCCAGTACTTC.

CDR3 nucleotide sequence: TGCGCCAGCAGCGCAAGGGACAGGGCCTACGAGCAGTACTTC. This sequence encodes CASSARDRAYEQYF. V and J are TRBV5-1 and TRBJ2-7; 9 nucleotides match TRBD1. The trim removed 4 bases at V and 2 bases at J, leaving 4 bases unmatched. The CDR3 has 14 residues. CDR1 is SGHRS, CDR2 YFSETQ, per germline.

This clone was counted once. The rearrangement joins TRBV6-5 to TRBJ1-4; the D is unclear. V lost 1 base and J lost 2, with 8 bases in between. This CDR3 has 15 amino acids. Looked up from germline, CDR1 is MNHEY and CDR2 is SVGAGI. The CDR3 protein is CASSYFSGTNEKLFF. Written as DNA, the CDR3 is TGTGCCAGCAGTTACTTTTCGGGGACTAATGAAAAACTGTTTTTT.

This chain connects TRBV27 to TRBJ2-3, with a possible D match to TRBD1 (6 bases). The CDR3 is 14 amino acids. The germline CDR1 and CDR2 sequences are MNHEY and SMNVEV (reference sequence). V lost 2 bases to trimming and J lost 5 bases, with 11 bases between them. For the CDR3, the DNA is TGTGCCAGCAGTTTACTACAGGGTGGAGATACGCAGTATTTT. Translating it yields CASSLLQGGDTQYF.

This chain links TRBV25-1 with TRBJ2-5, with a possible D match to TRBD1 (5 bases). The length of the CDR3 is 12 residues. Trimming pared 6 bases from V and 4 bases from J, leaving 9 bases between. Germline CDR1 and CDR2: MGHDK and SYGVNS. DNA of the CDR3: TGTGCCAGCAGAGGGGCAGTAGAGACCCAGTACTTC. Protein product: CASRGAVETQYF.

The chain links TRBV10-3 to TRBJ2-1; 12 positions match TRBD2. Germline-derived CDR1 and CDR2 are ENHRY and SYGVKD. Unmatched junction bases numbered 7, after V lost 1 base and J lost 3 bases. This CDR3 region has 18 residues. CDR3 loop: CAISEFGRGLAGYNEQFF. The CDR3 region has the DNA TGTGCCATCAGTGAGTTCGGTCGGGGACTAGCGGGCTACAATGAGCAGTTCTTC.

This chain joins TRBV11-3 and TRBJ2-1; 8 positions match TRBD2. J gave up 3 bases and V 9 bases, and 1 base lay outside the gene matches. The CDR3 covers 12 residues. The germline V gene encodes CDR1 SGHNT and CDR2 YENEEA. CDR3 loop: CASSGIYNEQFF. In DNA, the CDR3 is TGTGCCAGTAGCGGGATCTACAATGAGCAGTTCTTC. Full variable domain (outside the CDR3, taken from reference TRBV11-3 and TRBJ2-1): EAGVVQSPRYKIIEKKQPVAFWCNPISGHNTLYWYLQNLGQGPELLIRYENEEAVDDSQLPKDRFSAERLKGVDSTLKIQPAELGDSAVYLCASSGIYNEQFFGPGTRLTVL.

The chain links TRBV11-3 to TRBJ2-5, with D perhaps matching TRBD2 (5 bases). Trimming stripped 1 base from V and 2 bases from J, with 17 bases between. There are 17 residues in the CDR3. Germline V gene data show CDR1 as SGHNT and CDR2 as YENEEA. CDR3 amino acids: CASSLVGFVKRQETQYF. The CDR3 DNA reads as TGTGCCAGCAGCTTAGTAGGTTTTGTGAAGCGGCAAGAGACCCAGTACTTC.

This chain links TRBV5-1 with TRBJ1-6; TRBD1 is a possible D gene (6 bases). CDR3 length: 15 residues. Trimming removed 6 bases from V and 10 bases from J, with 20 bases in between. CDR1 SGHRS and CDR2 YFSETQ come from the germline V gene. Here the CDR3 DNA reads TGCGCCAGCACCCCTGAGGGGGGTTCGGGATCACCCCTCCACTTT. It yields the protein CASTPEGGSGSPLHF.

The chain carries TRBV5-4 and TRBJ2-7; 8 positions match TRBD2. Germline lookup yields CDR1 SGHNT and CDR2 YYREEE (reference sequence). V lost 4 bases, J lost 4 bases, and 10 bases stayed unmatched. The CDR3 extends over 15 amino acids. Here the CDR3 DNA reads TGTGCCAGCAGCCCCCCGGGGGGGCTTCGATACGAGCAGTACTTC. It yields the protein CASSPPGGLRYEQYF. Full variable domain (outside the CDR3, taken from reference TRBV5-4 and TRBJ2-7): ETGVTQSPTHLIKTRGQQVTLRCSSQSGHNTVSWYQQALGQGPQFIFQYYREEENGRGNFPPRFSGLQFPNYSSELNVNALELDDSALYLCASSPPGGLRYEQYFGPGTRLTVT.

The chain has TRBV5-1 and TRBJ2-3; D is uncertain. Trimming took off 6 bases at V and 1 base at J, with 12 bases between the two ends. Germline V gene lookup returns CDR1 SGHRS and CDR2 YFSETQ. This CDR3 region has 14 residues. CDR3 residues: CASTLTSGTDTQYF. DNA for the CDR3: TGCGCCAGCACTCTAACATCGGGCACAGATACGCAGTATTTT.

The chain employs TRBV9 and TRBJ2-7; 7 bases are a match to TRBD2. The CDR3 has 15 amino acids. The germline V gene encodes CDR1 SGDLS and CDR2 YYNGEE. Trimming at V came to 0 bases and at J to 2 bases, leaving 5 bases not matched to a gene. The CDR3: CASSVGLAETYEQYF. The CDR3 DNA follows: TGTGCCAGCAGCGTAGGTCTAGCGGAGACCTACGAGCAGTACTTC.

The CDR3 loop reads CATGRLAGFYEQYF. DNA for the CDR3: TGTGCCACGGGGAGGCTAGCGGGATTCTACGAGCAGTACTTC. The chain recombines TRBV28 with TRBJ2-7; 9 bases match TRBD2. From germline, CDR1 is MDHEN and CDR2 SYDVKM. The CDR3 runs to 14 residues. Trimming removed 10 bases from V and 3 bases from J; junction bases left unmatched: 10.

This rearrangement joins TRBV7-9 to TRBJ1-3, with D maybe TRBD1 (5 bases). The CDR3 covers 15 residues. Germline V lookup: CDR1 SEHNR, CDR2 FQNEAQ (reference sequence). Deletions cut 4 bases from V and 4 bases from J, with 14 bases between. CDR3 coding DNA: TGTGCCAGCAGCTCCCCGGGACCGAGGGGAAACACCATATATTTT. Protein: CASSSPGPRGNTIYF.

The CDR3 DNA follows: TGTGCCAGCAGCCCGCACAAGGGTCGCTACGAGCAGTACTTC. It specifies CASSPHKGRYEQYF. The genes are TRBV7-2 and TRBJ2-7; D gene uncertain. Trimming removed 5 bases from V and 3 bases from J, with 14 bases in between. There are 14 residues in the CDR3. CDR1 is SGHTA, CDR2 FQGNSA, per germline. Full variable domain (outside the CDR3, taken from reference TRBV7-2 and TRBJ2-7): GAGVSQSPSNKVTEKGKDVELRCDPISGHTALYWYRQSLGQGLEFLIYFQGNSAPDKSGLPSDRFSAERTGGSVSTLTIQRTQQEDSAVYLCASSPHKGRYEQYFGPGTRLTVT.

Turning to this clone: The same CDR3 is also encoded by other DNA sequences in this sample. J is TRBJ1-5 and V is TRBV5-1; D gene uncertain. The CDR3 totals 15 residues. Trimming stripped 0 bases from V and 0 bases from J, with 7 bases between. The germline CDR1 and CDR2 sequences are SGHRS and YFSETQ. This chain's CDR3 is CASSLDSSSNQPQHF. CDR3 bases: TGCGCCAGCAGCTTGGACAGCAGTAGCAATCAGCCCCAGCATTTT.

The chain joins TRBV6-7 to TRBJ2-1; D is unresolved. TRBV6-7 is flagged as an ORF with uncertain function. The length of the CDR3 is 11 residues. The germline V and J ends were trimmed by 7 bases and 7 bases, with 8 bases remaining between them. The CDR3 bases are TGTGCCAGCACCCACAGTAATGAGCAGTTCTTC. It yields the protein CASTHSNEQFF.

The chain combines TRBV15 with TRBJ2-3; 10 nucleotides agree with TRBD2. The CDR3 runs to 15 residues. With V trimmed by 3 bases and J by 4 bases, 4 bases remained unmatched. Germline CDR1 LNHNV, CDR2 YYDKDF (reference sequence). The CDR3 reads CATSSPSGSSDTQYF. CDR3 nucleotide sequence: TGTGCCACCAGCAGTCCTAGCGGGAGTTCAGATACGCAGTATTTT.

V gene TRBV19 combines with J gene TRBJ1-5, with 7 bases that match TRBD1. Germline CDR1 and CDR2: LNHDA and SQIVND (reference sequence). The CDR3 extends over 14 amino acids. V was pared by 5 bases and J by 3 bases, with 4 bases of the junction left unmatched. CDR3 sequence (DNA): TGTGCCAGTAGTGTGACAGGGATCAATCAGCCCCAGCATTTT. Its translation: CASSVTGINQPQHF.

This rearrangement joins TRBV7-8 to TRBJ1-2; 7 nucleotides match TRBD1. This CDR3 is built from 13 residues. CDR1 and CDR2 (germline): SGHVS, FQNEAQ. Unmatched junction bases numbered 1, after V lost 0 bases and J lost 6 bases. The CDR3 region has the DNA TGTGCCAGCAGCTTAGCTGGGACAGATGGCTACACCTTC. It specifies CASSLAGTDGYTF.

The chain has TRBV14 and TRBJ2-1, with D hard to call. V lost 1 base, J lost 11 bases, and 12 bases lay in between. The CDR3 has 13 residues. Germline V CDR1 and CDR2: SGHDN, FVKESK. The CDR3 nucleotides read TGTGCCAGCAGCCAAGGGAGAACTACCAAGCAGTTCTTC. It is translated as CASSQGRTTKQFF.

A few counts support this clone. The chain employs TRBV23-1 and TRBJ1-1; unclear D gene. TRBV23-1 is an ORF; its function is uncertain. V dropped 10 bases and J dropped 3 bases, with 27 bases sitting between them. The CDR3 covers 17 residues. DNA of the CDR3: TGCGCCATCCGTTCCGGGAGCAAGGCAGTCCGGGACACTGAAGCTTTCTTT. Amino acid sequence: CAIRSGSKAVRDTEAFF.

CDR3 region: CARGGGQGYEQYF. The CDR3 DNA is TGTGCCAGAGGGGGGGGACAGGGCTACGAGCAGTACTTC. The chain recombines TRBV19 with TRBJ2-7; 9 bases agree with TRBD1. The CDR3 is 13 amino acids. Germline loops: CDR1 LNHDA, CDR2 SQIVND (reference sequence). V shed 9 bases, J shed 3 bases, and the junction held 6 bases outside the gene matches.

The rearrangement joins TRBV10-2 to TRBJ1-5; 8 bases match TRBD1. Germline trimming cut 6 bases from V and 4 bases from J; bases unmatched to any gene: 2. The CDR3 length is 13 residues. Per the germline V gene, CDR1 is WSHSY and CDR2 is SAAADI. The CDR3: CASRGQGNQPQHF. The DNA for the CDR3 is TGCGCCAGCAGAGGACAGGGAAATCAGCCCCAGCATTTT.

V usage is TRBV2 and J usage is TRBJ2-5, with 15 bases identical to TRBD2. With 5 bases clipped from V and 4 bases from J, the junction kept 5 bases outside the gene matches. The CDR3 sequence is 16 residues long. Germline V gene lookup returns CDR1 SNHLY and CDR2 FYNNEI. The DNA for the CDR3 is TGTGCCAGCAGTAAAGGGACTAGCGGGAGGAGAGAGACCCAGTACTTC. Translation gives CASSKGTSGRRETQYF.